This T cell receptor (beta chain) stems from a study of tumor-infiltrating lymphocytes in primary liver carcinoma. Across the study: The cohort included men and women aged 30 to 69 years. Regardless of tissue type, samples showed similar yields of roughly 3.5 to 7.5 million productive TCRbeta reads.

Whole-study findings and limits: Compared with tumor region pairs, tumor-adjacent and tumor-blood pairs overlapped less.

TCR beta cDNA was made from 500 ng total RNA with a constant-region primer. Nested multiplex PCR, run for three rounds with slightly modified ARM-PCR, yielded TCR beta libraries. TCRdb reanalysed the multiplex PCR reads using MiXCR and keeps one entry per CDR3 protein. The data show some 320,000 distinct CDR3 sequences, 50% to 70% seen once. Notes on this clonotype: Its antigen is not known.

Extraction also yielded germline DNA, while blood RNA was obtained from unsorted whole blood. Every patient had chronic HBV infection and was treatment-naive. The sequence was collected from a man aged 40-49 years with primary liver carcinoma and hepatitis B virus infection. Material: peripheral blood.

In DNA form, the CDR3 reads TGTGCCAGCAGCCCACCGAATCTCTCAGGGACGGGCCCCTACGAGCAGTACTTC. The encoded protein is CASSPPNLSGTGPYEQYF. V and J are TRBV21-1 and TRBJ2-7; the D call TRBD1 from the table was never checked on the DNA. TRBV21-1 is a pseudogene segment. The CDR3 length is 18 residues.